Following are 28 T cell receptor beta chains from one sample sequenced in a study of blood T cell repertoires in COVID-19. TCRdb keeps only in-frame clones here, not all; method: immunoSEQ multiplex PCR. The table has 100,000 to 150,000 clones, 70% to 85% seen once. Specimen: peripheral blood. The receptors were sampled from a man aged 50 or older with acute or convalescent COVID-19.

This clone was picked up many times. The chain combines TRBV19 with TRBJ2-7; the match to TRBD1 covers 9 bases. The germline gives CDR1 LNHDA, CDR2 SQIVND (reference sequence). Trimming removed 4 bases from V and 5 bases from J; junction bases left unmatched: 9. The CDR3 is 15 amino acids. The CDR3 sequence: CASSTLQGAVNEQYF. The CDR3 DNA reads as TGTGCCAGTAGTACGCTACAGGGGGCCGTCAACGAGCAGTACTTC.

This chain links TRBV11-2 with TRBJ2-1; weak D call: TRBD2 (6 bases). Germline V gives CDR1 SGHAT, CDR2 FQNNGV. V was trimmed by 8 bases and J by 7 bases, leaving 18 bases between them. The CDR3 covers 14 residues. The CDR3 is CASLLAGFGNEQFF. DNA for the CDR3: TGTGCCAGCCTCCTGGCGGGATTCGGAAATGAGCAGTTCTTC.

The V and J genes are TRBV10-2 and TRBJ2-3; TRBD2 is a possible D gene (6 bases). The CDR3 has 14 amino acids. Trimming cost V 8 bases and J 1 base, with 13 bases left between them. CDR1 is WSHSY and CDR2 is SAAADI in the germline V gene. The chain's CDR3 is CASSFSGGTDTQYF. The CDR3 nucleotides read TGCGCCAGCTCATTTAGCGGTGGCACAGATACGCAGTATTTT.

J is TRBJ2-1 and V is TRBV27; 14 bases line up with TRBD2. After removal of 6 bases from V and 7 bases from J, the junction contained 5 bases not matched to a gene. This CDR3 contains 15 residues. Germline V gene sequence: CDR1 MNHEY, CDR2 SMNVEV (reference sequence). The CDR3 spells CASRGGLAGVNEQFF. The CDR3 DNA sequence: TGTGCCAGCAGGGGGGGACTAGCGGGAGTTAATGAGCAGTTCTTC.

The J gene is TRBJ2-1, the V gene TRBV19, with TRBD2 matching 10 bases. This CDR3 has 18 amino acids. The germline gives CDR1 LNHDA, CDR2 SQIVND (reference sequence). V lost 4 bases and J lost 0; bases outside the gene matches: 9. CDR3 DNA: TGTGCCAGTAGTAGTCTAGCGGGGGTCCAGAGCTCCTACAATGAGCAGTTCTTC. Its translation is CASSSLAGVQSSYNEQFF.

V is TRBV5-4 and J is TRBJ2-5; 14 nucleotides match TRBD2. CDR3 length: 17 amino acids. Germline assignment: CDR1 SGHNT and CDR2 YYREEE (reference sequence). V was pared by 4 bases and J by 5 bases, with 10 bases of the junction left unmatched. CDR3 protein: CASSPSTSGGAGETQYF. As DNA, the CDR3 is TGTGCCAGCAGCCCATCGACTAGCGGGGGGGCGGGTGAGACCCAGTACTTC.

V usage is TRBV2 and J usage is TRBJ1-2; 12 bases agree with TRBD1. Germline trimming cut 7 bases from V and 7 bases from J; bases unmatched to any gene: 7. Germline CDR1 reads SNHLY; CDR2 reads FYNNEI. The CDR3 length is 14 residues. CDR3 amino acids: CASIPGQGAFGYTF. The CDR3 DNA follows: TGTGCCAGCATCCCGGGACAGGGGGCTTTTGGCTACACCTTC.

The rearrangement uses TRBV5-4 and TRBJ2-3; 10 bases agree with TRBD1. Germline lookup yields CDR1 SGHNT and CDR2 YYREEE (reference sequence). This CDR3 is built from 14 residues. Trimming removed 5 bases from V and 2 bases from J; junction bases left unmatched: 2. The CDR3 sequence is CASRRQGATDTQYF. The CDR3 DNA sequence: TGTGCCAGCAGACGACAGGGGGCCACAGATACGCAGTATTTT.

Written as DNA, the CDR3 is TGTGCCAGCACTCCCCAATTGGGACAGGGTAAAACTGAAGCTTTCTTT. As protein: CASTPQLGQGKTEAFF. The V call is TRBV28, the J call TRBJ1-1, with 9 nucleotides matching TRBD1. The germline CDR1 and CDR2 sequences are MDHEN and SYDVKM. The V segment lost 7 bases and the J segment 5 bases; nucleotides outside the gene matches: 14. This CDR3 has 16 residues. Combining the CDR3 with reference TRBV28 and TRBJ1-1 gives the whole variable domain DVKVTQSSRYLVKRTGEKVFLECVQDMDHENMFWYRQDPGLGLRLIYFSYDVKMKEKGDIPEGYSVSREKKERFSLILESASTNQTSMYLCASTPQLGQGKTEAFFGQGTRLTVV.

This rearrangement joins TRBV7-9 to TRBJ2-7; TRBD1 might be the D (10 bases). Deletions cut 4 bases from V and 6 bases from J, with 22 bases between. This CDR3 region has 16 residues. Germline CDR1 SEHNR, CDR2 FQNEAQ (reference sequence). The CDR3 sequence: CASSYGTGVAGVEQYF. The CDR3 nucleotides are TGTGCCAGCAGCTACGGGACAGGGGTAGCGGGAGTCGAGCAGTACTTC. The full variable domain, with the rest looked up from reference TRBV7-9 and TRBJ2-7, is DTGVSQNPRHKITKRGQNVTFRCDPISEHNRLYWYRQTLGQGPEFLTYFQNEAQLEKSRLLSDRFSAERPKGSFSTLEIQRTEQGDSAMYLCASSYGTGVAGVEQYFGPGTRLTVT.

This clone has at least ten counts. The chain is built from TRBV7-9 and TRBJ1-2; 7 bases agree with TRBD1. V was clipped by 0 bases and J by 7 bases; unmatched bases: 5. The length of the CDR3 is 14 residues. CDR1 and CDR2 from the germline V gene are SEHNR and FQNEAQ (reference sequence). DNA of the CDR3: TGTGCCAGCAGCTTAGCATTTCAGGGGGGTGGCTACACCTTC. Protein: CASSLAFQGGGYTF.

This chain links TRBV30 with TRBJ1-4; tentative D call: TRBD1 (5 bases). Trimming pared 6 bases from V and 1 base from J, leaving 9 bases between. The V gene's germline CDR1 is GTSNPN and CDR2 SVGIG (reference sequence). The CDR3 extends over 13 amino acids. The CDR3 DNA sequence: TGTGCCTGCCAGGGTGGAACTAATGAAAAACTGTTTTTT. This encodes CACQGGTNEKLFF.

This chain links TRBV5-4 with TRBJ1-2, with 7 positions matching TRBD1. This CDR3 has 15 amino acids. Germline loops: CDR1 SGHNT, CDR2 YYREEE (reference sequence). Trimming cost V 4 bases and J 6 bases; bases outside gene matches: 12. The CDR3 nucleotides are TGTGCCAGCAGCCCAACCAAGGGGCAGGGGGATGGCTACACCTTC. Protein sequence: CASSPTKGQGDGYTF. Together with reference TRBV5-4 and TRBJ1-2, the CDR3 gives the full variable domain: ETGVTQSPTHLIKTRGQQVTLRCSSQSGHNTVSWYQQALGQGPQFIFQYYREEENGRGNFPPRFSGLQFPNYSSELNVNALELDDSALYLCASSPTKGQGDGYTFGSGTRLTVV.

The chain is built from TRBV4-2 and TRBJ2-5; TRBD2 aligns across 12 bases. The germline gives CDR1 LGHNA, CDR2 YNFKEQ. The trim removed 3 bases at V and 3 bases at J, leaving 8 bases unmatched. The CDR3 contains 17 residues. The CDR3 sequence: CASSHQATSGREETQYF. The CDR3, as DNA: TGTGCCAGCAGCCACCAAGCGACTAGCGGGAGAGAAGAGACCCAGTACTTC.

CDR3 loop: CASSKGLAGSADTQYF. As DNA, the CDR3 is TGTGCCAGCAGCAAGGGACTAGCGGGGTCGGCAGATACGCAGTATTTT. The chain is built from TRBV5-6 and TRBJ2-3, with TRBD2 identical over 13 bases. The V and J ends lost 4 bases and 4 bases, in that order; junction bases with no gene match: 6. Germline V gene sequence: CDR1 SGHDT, CDR2 YYEEEE. This CDR3 contains 16 residues.

The rearrangement links TRBV18 to TRBJ2-2, with 9 nucleotides matching TRBD2. The germline gives CDR1 KGHSH, CDR2 LQKENI. The CDR3 has 15 amino acids. V trimming: 6 bases; J trimming: 8 bases; junction bases outside the gene matches: 10. This CDR3 reads CASSPIAGVTGELFF. The CDR3 DNA reads as TGTGCCAGCTCCCCGATAGCGGGAGTCACAGGGGAGCTGTTTTTT.

The rearrangement joins TRBV4-2 to TRBJ2-2, with 9 bases aligning to TRBD2. V was clipped by 0 bases and J by 3 bases; unmatched bases: 8. This CDR3 is 18 amino acids long. CDR1 is LGHNA, CDR2 YNFKEQ, per germline. CDR3 residues: CASSQDRIAGGDTGELFF. The CDR3 DNA reads as TGTGCCAGCAGCCAAGATCGGATCGCGGGAGGGGACACCGGGGAGCTGTTTTTT.

V usage is TRBV19 and J usage is TRBJ2-7, with D hard to call. The germline V and J ends were trimmed by 5 bases and 3 bases, with 14 bases remaining between them. The CDR3 consists of 14 residues. The V gene's germline CDR1 is LNHDA and CDR2 SQIVND (reference sequence). The CDR3 DNA sequence: TGTGCCAGTAGTCCGCGGTTTGGTCGCTACGAGCAGTACTTC. The encoded protein is CASSPRFGRYEQYF.

The J gene is TRBJ2-1, the V gene TRBV9, with a weak D call TRBD1 (6 bases). The CDR3 is 16 amino acids. Germline V gene data show CDR1 as SGDLS and CDR2 as YYNGEE. The germline V and J ends were trimmed by 3 bases and 8 bases, with 21 bases remaining between them. The CDR3 sequence is CASSGTIQTGDDEQFF. Written as DNA, the CDR3 is TGTGCCAGCAGCGGTACAATTCAGACAGGTGACGATGAGCAGTTCTTC.

J is TRBJ2-3 and V is TRBV9; 8 bases align to TRBD2. The CDR3 has 14 amino acids. Germline loops: CDR1 SGDLS, CDR2 YYNGEE. With 6 bases clipped from V and 3 bases from J, the junction kept 6 bases outside the gene matches. The CDR3 reads CASNRGGITDTQYF. In DNA, the CDR3 is TGTGCCAGCAACCGGGGGGGTATTACAGATACGCAGTATTTT.

CDR3 sequence: CASSQGGGDYEQYF. The CDR3 nucleotides are TGTGCCAGCAGCCAAGGCGGGGGGGACTACGAGCAGTACTTC. The V and J genes are TRBV4-2 and TRBJ2-7, with 9 nucleotides matching TRBD2. J lost 3 bases, V lost 1 base, and 1 base had no gene match. The length of the CDR3 is 14 residues. The V gene's germline CDR1 is LGHNA and CDR2 YNFKEQ.

A few counts support this clone. In DNA form, the CDR3 reads TGTGCCTGGAGTGTACGGGCAGGGGGCATCTCTGGCTACACCTTC. Translated: CAWSVRAGGISGYTF. The V call is TRBV30, the J call TRBJ1-2; 8 bases align to TRBD1. Trimming removed 0 bases from V and 7 bases from J; junction bases left unmatched: 10. The CDR3 is 15 amino acids. Germline CDR1 GTSNPN, CDR2 SVGIG (reference sequence).

V is TRBV25-1 and J is TRBJ1-3, with D possibly TRBD1 on 6 matching bases. The length of the CDR3 is 13 residues. Germline-derived CDR1 and CDR2 are MGHDK and SYGVNS. V was clipped by 5 bases and J by 6 bases, with 11 bases between them. CDR3 coding DNA: TGTGCCAGCAGTCCAGGGGCTGTAAACACCATATATTTT. Translation: CASSPGAVNTIYF.

This clone was picked up a small number of times. A junction end diverges from the germline sequence, so it may reflect a read error. The rearrangement joins TRBV7-7 to TRBJ2-7, with 7 bases identical to TRBD1. The CDR3 runs 13 residues. From germline, CDR1 is SSHAT and CDR2 FNYEAQ (reference sequence). The CDR3 region is CASSLDRVNEQYF. The CDR3 DNA is TGTGCTAGCAGCTTAGACAGGGTCAACGAGCAGTACTTC.

The chain has TRBV7-8 and TRBJ1-2, with D maybe TRBD1 (6 bases). Germline CDR1 is SGHVS and CDR2 is FQNEAQ. V shed 6 bases and J shed 7 bases, with 18 bases lying between them. The CDR3 has 14 residues. In nucleotides, the CDR3 is TGTGCCAGCAGACTCGACGTGGGGGCGGGTGGCTACACCTTC. Amino acids: CASRLDVGAGGYTF.

J is TRBJ1-1 and V is TRBV25-1, with D tentatively TRBD1 (5 bases). The CDR3 loop spans 13 amino acids. V was trimmed by 2 bases and J by 7 bases, leaving 11 bases between them. CDR1 and CDR2 from the germline V gene are MGHDK and SYGVNS. CDR3 loop: CASSENLQGEAFF. Written as DNA, the CDR3 is TGTGCCAGCAGTGAAAATCTCCAGGGTGAAGCTTTCTTT.

The rearrangement uses TRBV12-5 and TRBJ1-1; D remains ambiguous. From germline, CDR1 is LGHNT and CDR2 FRNRAP. This CDR3 is built from 12 residues. Trimming pared 3 bases from V and 0 bases from J, leaving 2 bases between. CDR3: CASGFLNTEAFF. The CDR3 region has the DNA TGTGCTAGTGGTTTCTTGAACACTGAAGCTTTCTTT.

The rearrangement uses TRBV2 and TRBJ2-2, with 8 positions matching TRBD1. CDR3 length equals 15 residues. The V gene end was trimmed by 6 bases and the J gene end by 0 bases; junction bases not matched to a gene: 3. Germline V CDR1 and CDR2: SNHLY, FYNNEI. This CDR3 is CASSLQGANTGELFF. The CDR3, as DNA: TGTGCCAGCAGCTTACAGGGGGCGAACACCGGGGAGCTGTTTTTT.